The rows below give T cell receptor beta chains drawn from one sample of a study of T-cell reconstitution after alpha-beta-depleted transplantation in children. From the PCR reads, TCRdb called clonotypes with MiXCR, one entry per CDR3 protein. The sample has approximately 390,000 distinct CDR3 sequences, approximately 11% seen once; the top ten hold approximately 5%. Here the sequenced sample was PBMCs from the stem cell graft donor, taken from the stem cell graft. Receptors originate from a human donor who donated a stem cell graft to a child with acute myeloid leukemia. Both conserved end residues are part of each CDR3. The order of the fields is D gene, clone size, V gene, J gene, CDR3 DNA, CDR3 protein. The D gene is left open where the match is weak. Some rows mark clone size as missing; the rest say once, few, many or name a class of expanded clone.

D gene: TRBD2; clone size: .; V gene: TRBV28; J gene: TRBJ2-7; CDR3 DNA: TGTGCCAGCAGTTTATCGGGTCTAGCGGTTGAGCAGTACTTC; CDR3 protein: CASSLSGLAVEQYF
D gene: TRBD1; clone size: few; V gene: TRBV20-1; J gene: TRBJ2-3; CDR3 DNA: TGCAGTGCTAGAGATGCAGGGGGCCCAGATACGCAGTATTTT; CDR3 protein: CSARDAGGPDTQYF
D gene: .; clone size: .; V gene: TRBV12-3/TRBV12-4; J gene: TRBJ2-3; CDR3 DNA: TGTGCCAGCACCCTAGGACAGACCAACACAGATACGCAGTATTTT; CDR3 protein: CASTLGQTNTDTQYF
D gene: .; clone size: .; V gene: TRBV7-9; J gene: TRBJ2-1; CDR3 DNA: TGTGCCAGCAGCAACCCGGACAGAGACAATGAGCAGTTCTTC; CDR3 protein: CASSNPDRDNEQFF
D gene: .; clone size: .; V gene: TRBV3-1; J gene: TRBJ2-4; CDR3 DNA: TGTGCCGCCTCCTCGGGGGCCAAAAACATTCAGTACTTC; CDR3 protein: CAASSGAKNIQYF
D gene: .; clone size: .; V gene: TRBV5-1; J gene: TRBJ1-3; CDR3 DNA: TGCGCCAGCAGCTTGGGCAAGGGCCCAAGCTCTGGAAACACCATATATTTT; CDR3 protein: CASSLGKGPSSGNTIYF
D gene: .; clone size: .; V gene: TRBV29-1; J gene: TRBJ2-1; CDR3 DNA: TGCAGCGTTGGAGGACGTGCCCACTCCTACAATGAGCAGTTCTTC; CDR3 protein: CSVGGRAHSYNEQFF
D gene: .; clone size: .; V gene: TRBV7-9; J gene: TRBJ1-2; CDR3 DNA: TGTGCCAGCAGCTTAGCTCCCGGGGCACGGGGCTACACCTTC; CDR3 protein: CASSLAPGARGYTF
D gene: .; clone size: few; V gene: TRBV24-1; J gene: TRBJ1-1; CDR3 DNA: TGTGCCACCAGTGATTCGACGAACGGGACACTTAACACTGAAGCTTTCTTT; CDR3 protein: CATSDSTNGTLNTEAFF
D gene: .; clone size: few; V gene: TRBV12-3/TRBV12-4; J gene: TRBJ2-7; CDR3 DNA: TGTGCCAGCAGTTTAGGGAGGATCTACGAGCAGTACTTC; CDR3 protein: CASSLGRIYEQYF
D gene: TRBD1; clone size: few; V gene: TRBV7-2; J gene: TRBJ2-1; CDR3 DNA: TGTGCCAGCAGCACCGCCGGGACAGGGCAAAATGAGCAGTTCTTC; CDR3 protein: CASSTAGTGQNEQFF
D gene: .; clone size: .; V gene: TRBV18; J gene: TRBJ2-7; CDR3 DNA: TGTGCCAGCTCACCAGACCGGCAGGGAACCTACGAGCAGTACTTC; CDR3 protein: CASSPDRQGTYEQYF
D gene: .; clone size: .; V gene: TRBV25-1; J gene: TRBJ2-5; CDR3 DNA: TGTGCCAGCAGTGAAGGCCAGGAAGCGGCCGGGGAGACCCAGTACTTC; CDR3 protein: CASSEGQEAAGETQYF
D gene: .; clone size: many; V gene: TRBV2; J gene: TRBJ2-3; CDR3 DNA: TGTGCCAGTAGCAGTAGCTCTTGGAGCACAGATACGCAGTATTTT; CDR3 protein: CASSSSSWSTDTQYF
D gene: .; clone size: few; V gene: TRBV20-1; J gene: TRBJ2-1; CDR3 DNA: TGCAGTGCTAGGAACGGGATGTGGGATGAGCAGTTCTTC; CDR3 protein: CSARNGMWDEQFF
D gene: .; clone size: few; V gene: TRBV11-1; J gene: TRBJ2-3; CDR3 DNA: TGTGCCGGCACCCAAAACGTTCTGGAGGGGGGGCTAACAGATACGCAGTATTTT; CDR3 protein: CAGTQNVLEGGLTDTQYF
D gene: .; clone size: .; V gene: TRBV12-3/TRBV12-4; J gene: TRBJ1-3; CDR3 DNA: TGTGCCAGCACCGCCAGTGGCATCTTGAACACCATATATTTT; CDR3 protein: CASTASGILNTIYF
D gene: TRBD1; clone size: .; V gene: TRBV9; J gene: TRBJ1-3; CDR3 DNA: TGTGCCAGCAGCGCCGCCGGGACAGGGGTTTCTGGAAACACCATATATTTT; CDR3 protein: CASSAAGTGVSGNTIYF
D gene: .; clone size: few; V gene: TRBV29-1; J gene: TRBJ2-5; CDR3 DNA: TGCAGCGTTGGGCGGGCACTTCAAGAGACCCAGTACTTC; CDR3 protein: CSVGRALQETQYF
D gene: .; clone size: many; V gene: TRBV11-2; J gene: TRBJ1-2; CDR3 DNA: TGTGCCAGCAGCCCATCGACCGGGCCCGGCTACACCTTC; CDR3 protein: CASSPSTGPGYTF
D gene: TRBD1; clone size: few; V gene: TRBV27; J gene: TRBJ1-1; CDR3 DNA: TGTGCCAGCAGTTTAATTCTGGGACAGGGCTTAACTGAAGCTTTCTTT; CDR3 protein: CASSLILGQGLTEAFF
D gene: TRBD1; clone size: many; V gene: TRBV6-2/TRBV6-3; J gene: TRBJ1-6; CDR3 DNA: TGTGCCAGCAGTGTCAACAGGGGGAAATTCGATTCACCCCTCCACTTT; CDR3 protein: CASSVNRGKFDSPLHF
D gene: .; clone size: many; V gene: TRBV5-6; J gene: TRBJ2-3; CDR3 DNA: TGTGCCAGCAGCATAAGCACAGATACGCAGTATTTT; CDR3 protein: CASSISTDTQYF
D gene: .; clone size: .; V gene: TRBV9; J gene: TRBJ1-1; CDR3 DNA: TGTGCCAGCAGCGGGGCCCCGGGTGGGACTGAAGCTTTCTTT; CDR3 protein: CASSGAPGGTEAFF
D gene: .; clone size: few; V gene: TRBV20-1; J gene: TRBJ2-5; CDR3 DNA: TGCAGTGCAAGGATCCGGCGGGAGACCCAGTACTTC; CDR3 protein: CSARIRRETQYF
D gene: TRBD2; clone size: few; V gene: TRBV29-1; J gene: TRBJ2-3; CDR3 DNA: TGCAGCGTTGAATTGGAGCGGGAGTCAGATACGCAGTATTTT; CDR3 protein: CSVELERESDTQYF
D gene: .; clone size: .; V gene: TRBV30; J gene: TRBJ2-1; CDR3 DNA: TGTGTCTGGTCTCGGGACTCGACCTACAATGAGCAGTTCTTC; CDR3 protein: CVWSRDSTYNEQFF
D gene: .; clone size: few; V gene: TRBV2; J gene: TRBJ2-5; CDR3 DNA: TGTGCCAGCAGTGAAGGTGGGACCCAGTACTTC; CDR3 protein: CASSEGGTQYF
D gene: TRBD1; clone size: once; V gene: TRBV7-8; J gene: TRBJ2-1; CDR3 DNA: TGTGCCAGCAGCCCCCTCGCGGGACAGGGGTTCTTC; CDR3 protein: CASSPLAGQGFF
D gene: .; clone size: few; V gene: TRBV9; J gene: TRBJ2-5; CDR3 DNA: TGTGCCAGCAGCGTAGGAGGGGAACAAGAGACCCAGTACTTC; CDR3 protein: CASSVGGEQETQYF
D gene: TRBD1; clone size: few; V gene: TRBV3-1; J gene: TRBJ2-3; CDR3 DNA: TGTGCCAGCAGCCCTCGGGACAGGGGGTCAGATACGCAGTATTTT; CDR3 protein: CASSPRDRGSDTQYF
D gene: TRBD2; clone size: few; V gene: TRBV27; J gene: TRBJ2-3; CDR3 DNA: TGTGCCAGCAGTTTATACACTAGCGGTACAGATACGCAGTATTTT; CDR3 protein: CASSLYTSGTDTQYF
D gene: .; clone size: many; V gene: TRBV28; J gene: TRBJ2-7; CDR3 DNA: TGTGCCAGCAGTTCCCCTACTGAGCAGTACTTC; CDR3 protein: CASSSPTEQYF
D gene: TRBD1; clone size: few; V gene: TRBV29-1; J gene: TRBJ1-1; CDR3 DNA: TGCAGCGTTCGGACAGGGGGAGGGTACACTGAAGCTTTCTTT; CDR3 protein: CSVRTGGGYTEAFF
D gene: .; clone size: .; V gene: TRBV29-1; J gene: TRBJ2-2; CDR3 DNA: TGCAGCGTTGAAGATAAGAGGGCCGGGGAGCTGTTTTTT; CDR3 protein: CSVEDKRAGELFF
D gene: .; clone size: few; V gene: TRBV5-5; J gene: TRBJ2-1; CDR3 DNA: TGTGCCAGCAGCTTGGCCGACGGTGAGCAGTTCTTC; CDR3 protein: CASSLADGEQFF
D gene: .; clone size: .; V gene: TRBV20-1; J gene: TRBJ1-6; CDR3 DNA: TGCAGTGCTAGCATTTCAGGGAGGGAGGGTTCACCCCTCCACTTT; CDR3 protein: CSASISGREGSPLHF
D gene: TRBD1; clone size: .; V gene: TRBV13; J gene: TRBJ2-1; CDR3 DNA: TGTGCCAGCAGCACCCTCGGGACAGGGGTCTACAATGAGCAGTTCTTC; CDR3 protein: CASSTLGTGVYNEQFF
D gene: .; clone size: few; V gene: TRBV5-1; J gene: TRBJ2-1; CDR3 DNA: TGCGCCAGCAGCCCCTTTTTAGGGGCCGATGAGCAGTTCTTC; CDR3 protein: CASSPFLGADEQFF
D gene: TRBD1; clone size: few; V gene: TRBV5-5; J gene: TRBJ1-1; CDR3 DNA: TGTGCCAGCAGCCGGAGACAGGGGACGAACACTGAAGCTTTCTTT; CDR3 protein: CASSRRQGTNTEAFF
D gene: .; clone size: many; V gene: TRBV12-3/TRBV12-4; J gene: TRBJ2-5; CDR3 DNA: TGTGCCAGCAGTTTATACCGAGAGACCCAGTACTTC; CDR3 protein: CASSLYRETQYF
D gene: .; clone size: few; V gene: TRBV27; J gene: TRBJ1-1; CDR3 DNA: TGTGCCAGCAGTTTTCGGGGCGACGATATGATGAACACTGAAGCTTTCTTT; CDR3 protein: CASSFRGDDMMNTEAFF
D gene: .; clone size: .; V gene: TRBV9; J gene: TRBJ1-4; CDR3 DNA: TGTGCCAGCAGCGCCAGACCAGGAAGAAATGAAAAACTGTTTTTT; CDR3 protein: CASSARPGRNEKLFF
D gene: TRBD2; clone size: .; V gene: TRBV29-1; J gene: TRBJ2-5; CDR3 DNA: TGCAGCGTTGACACGGCGCGGGAGGAGTTTGGCGAGACCCAGTACTTC; CDR3 protein: CSVDTAREEFGETQYF
D gene: .; clone size: .; V gene: TRBV18; J gene: TRBJ2-1; CDR3 DNA: TGTGCCAGCTCACCAACCAGCTCGAACCAGTTCTTC; CDR3 protein: CASSPTSSNQFF
D gene: TRBD2; clone size: .; V gene: TRBV5-1; J gene: TRBJ2-7; CDR3 DNA: TGCGCCAGCAGCCCTGGGGAGCGGGAGGTTCTCTACGAGCAGTACTTC; CDR3 protein: CASSPGEREVLYEQYF
D gene: TRBD1; clone size: many; V gene: TRBV7-2; J gene: TRBJ1-5; CDR3 DNA: TGTGCCAGCAGCCCAACGGGACAGGGGGCTCTACAGCCCCAGCATTTT; CDR3 protein: CASSPTGQGALQPQHF
D gene: TRBD2; clone size: .; V gene: TRBV15; J gene: TRBJ2-7; CDR3 DNA: TGTGCCACCAGTAGGGGACTAGCGGGAGGGCCTTACGAGCAGTACTTC; CDR3 protein: CATSRGLAGGPYEQYF
D gene: .; clone size: .; V gene: TRBV5-6; J gene: TRBJ2-1; CDR3 DNA: TGTGCCAGCAGCTTGGGTCACAGCAATGAGCAGTTCTTC; CDR3 protein: CASSLGHSNEQFF
D gene: TRBD1; clone size: medium-sized; V gene: TRBV29-1; J gene: TRBJ2-1; CDR3 DNA: TGCAGCGTCCAGGGGGCAGGGGAAAACTACAATGAGCAGTTCTTC; CDR3 protein: CSVQGAGENYNEQFF
D gene: .; clone size: few; V gene: TRBV5-6; J gene: TRBJ1-1; CDR3 DNA: TGTGCCAGCAGCTTAACTCTCACTGAAGCTTTCTTT; CDR3 protein: CASSLTLTEAFF
D gene: .; clone size: .; V gene: TRBV29-1; J gene: TRBJ1-4; CDR3 DNA: TGCAGCGCTCTTGTCGGACAGCCCATTAATGAAAAACTGTTTTTT; CDR3 protein: CSALVGQPINEKLFF
D gene: TRBD2; clone size: few; V gene: TRBV11-2; J gene: TRBJ2-3; CDR3 DNA: TGTGCCAGCAGCTTGGGGACTAGCGGGGACACAGATACGCAGTATTTT; CDR3 protein: CASSLGTSGDTDTQYF
D gene: TRBD2; clone size: few; V gene: TRBV7-9; J gene: TRBJ2-2; CDR3 DNA: TGTGCCAGCAGCTTCGTACCGGGAGGGCCAACCGGGGAGCTGTTTTTT; CDR3 protein: CASSFVPGGPTGELFF